Following are 3 T cell receptor beta chains from one sample sequenced in a study of blood T cell repertoires in COVID-19. Repertoires were generated with immunoSEQ multiplex PCR, while TCRdb's copy carries only in-frame clones and drops some. This sample has approximately 230,000 clones, with almost 90% found just once. Sequencing input: PBMCs or T cells enriched from blood (not recorded which). The receptors come from a woman aged 45-59 years with acute COVID-19.

This sequence joins TRBV11-2 and TRBJ2-2; no definite D call. V gave up 3 bases and J gave up 4 bases, with 6 bases separating them. Germline V gene lookup returns CDR1 SGHAT and CDR2 FQNNGV. CDR3 length equals 13 residues. The CDR3 sequence: CASSFTGTGELFF. The CDR3 nucleotides are TGTGCCAGCAGCTTTACCGGCACCGGGGAGCTGTTTTTT.

This chain uses TRBV7-8 with TRBJ1-1, with 7 bases identical to TRBD1. The CDR3 sequence is 17 residues long. After removal of 2 bases from V and 0 bases from J, the junction contained 9 bases not matched to a gene. The germline gives CDR1 SGHVS, CDR2 FQNEAQ. The CDR3 loop is CASSLNNRGLMNTEAFF. CDR3 bases: TGTGCCAGCAGCTTAAACAACAGGGGCCTTATGAACACTGAAGCTTTCTTT.

The CDR3 sequence is CASGPRQGYNEQFF. In nucleotides, the CDR3 is TGTGCCAGCGGGCCCCGACAGGGATACAATGAGCAGTTCTTC. The chain combines TRBV28 with TRBJ2-1, with 7 bases identical to TRBD1. Per the germline V gene, CDR1 is MDHEN and CDR2 is SYDVKM. V trimming: 8 bases; J trimming: 4 bases; junction bases outside the gene matches: 8. This CDR3 region has 14 residues.